These 27 T cell receptor beta chains were all obtained from the same sample, sequenced in a study of OX40 agonist ivuxolimab in advanced cancers. Clones were sequenced by immunoSEQ multiplex PCR, and TCRdb holds only the in-frame ones, with some missing. The sample lists about 27,000 clones; over 75% were seen once. The sequencing used CD4+ or CD8+ T cells sorted from blood, collected in a trial of the OX40 agonist ivuxolimab. These receptors came from an adult with an advanced solid tumor such as melanoma, head and neck, liver or kidney cancer.

The chain employs TRBV7-9 and TRBJ1-2; the D gene is possibly TRBD1 (5 bases). Trimming took 2 bases from V and 4 from J, leaving 8 bases between them. The CDR3 loop spans 13 amino acids. Germline CDR1 reads SEHNR; CDR2 reads FQNEAQ (reference sequence). As DNA, the CDR3 is TGTGCCAGCAGCTTAAGGGGAGGCTATGGCTACACCTTC. It specifies CASSLRGGYGYTF.

This clone was recorded once. The chain is built from TRBV11-2 and TRBJ2-1, with 11 bases aligning to TRBD1. This CDR3 contains 13 residues. V shed 5 bases, J shed 13 bases, and the junction held 7 bases outside the gene matches. Per the germline V gene, CDR1 is SGHAT and CDR2 is FQNNGV. CDR3 residues: CASSRTGGEPQFF. As DNA, the CDR3 is TGTGCCAGCAGCCGGACAGGGGGCGAGCCACAGTTCTTC.

This clone was seen only a few times. This chain joins TRBV7-9 and TRBJ1-2, with TRBD1 as a possible D gene (5 bases). CDR1 is SEHNR, CDR2 FQNEAQ, per germline (reference sequence). The CDR3 spans 16 residues. Trimming shortened V by 7 bases and J by 6 bases, and 24 bases separated the two germline ends. This chain's CDR3 is CASTPPGGARFDGYTF. CDR3 sequence (DNA): TGTGCCAGCACCCCCCCGGGGGGAGCAAGATTTGATGGCTACACCTTC.

This chain connects TRBV28 to TRBJ1-1; a possible D gene is TRBD1 (5 bases). Germline CDR1 is MDHEN and CDR2 is SYDVKM. Trimming left V 2 bases short and J 0 bases short, with 10 bases between. This CDR3 region has 15 residues. DNA for the CDR3: TGTGCCAGCAGTTTAAGGACACTGATGAACACTGAAGCTTTCTTT. It is translated as CASSLRTLMNTEAFF.

The chain has TRBV4-2 and TRBJ2-7; D unclear. V lost 5 bases and J lost 0, with 14 bases in between. Germline CDR1 and CDR2: LGHNA and YNFKEQ. The CDR3 spans 15 residues. The CDR3 sequence is CASSSRMASSYEQYF. As DNA, the CDR3 is TGTGCCAGCAGCTCCCGGATGGCCAGCTCCTACGAGCAGTACTTC.

V gene TRBV7-2 combines with J gene TRBJ2-7; TRBD2 matches 7 bases. Looked up from germline, CDR1 is SGHTA and CDR2 is FQGNSA. Losses at the gene ends were 1 base for V and 2 bases for J; bases not matched to a gene: 2. The CDR3 extends over 14 amino acids. As DNA, the CDR3 is TGTGCCAGCAGCTTAGACGGACTAGCCTACGAGCAGTACTTC. It encodes CASSLDGLAYEQYF.

The rearrangement uses TRBV9 and TRBJ2-7; D not certain. The CDR3 sequence is 14 residues long. The V and J ends lost 3 bases and 2 bases respectively, with 12 bases between them. Looked up from germline, CDR1 is SGDLS and CDR2 is YYNGEE. CDR3 DNA: TGTGCCAGCAGCGCATCAGACCTACCCTACGAGCAGTACTTC. Translated, it gives CASSASDLPYEQYF.

V gene TRBV5-1 combines with J gene TRBJ1-2, with a possible D match to TRBD1 (6 bases). Germline CDR1 is SGHRS and CDR2 is YFSETQ. This CDR3 has 17 amino acids. Trimming removed 0 bases at V and 0 bases at J, with 15 bases between. CDR3 bases: TGCGCCAGCAGCTTGGAGGCGGCAGGGGCCTCTAACTATGGCTACACCTTC. This encodes CASSLEAAGASNYGYTF.

This clone was seen a few times. The chain couples TRBV18 to TRBJ2-7, with 11 bases matching TRBD2. CDR3 length: 18 amino acids. The germline V gene has CDR1 KGHSH and CDR2 LQKENI. The junction had 16 bases not matched to a gene; V was cut back by 6 bases and J by 3 bases. The CDR3 region is CASSTSWGVTSGSYEQYF. CDR3 in DNA: TGTGCCAGCTCTACCAGCTGGGGGGTTACTAGCGGGAGCTACGAGCAGTACTTC.

The gene calls are TRBV30 and TRBJ2-5, with 12 bases identical to TRBD2. Losses at the gene ends were 7 bases for V and 2 bases for J; bases not matched to a gene: 8. Looked up from germline, CDR1 is GTSNPN and CDR2 is SVGIG (reference sequence). This CDR3 spans 15 amino acids. Here the CDR3 DNA reads TGTGCCTTGAAACTAGCGGGGGGACTACAAGAGACCCAGTACTTC. This translates into CALKLAGGLQETQYF.

The chain uses TRBV6-5 and TRBJ2-7; 9 nucleotides align to TRBD2. The V gene's germline CDR1 is MNHEY and CDR2 SVGAGI. J was trimmed by 2 bases and V by 2 bases; bases with no gene match: 7. This CDR3 has 16 residues. The CDR3 sequence: CASSYLLAGDPYEQYF. CDR3 nucleotide sequence: TGTGCCAGCAGTTACCTACTAGCGGGTGATCCCTACGAGCAGTACTTC.

This clone appeared a single time. The gene calls are TRBV7-8 and TRBJ2-3, with 7 bases that match TRBD2. Germline values: CDR1 SGHVS, CDR2 FQNEAQ. Trimming took 1 base from V and 2 from J; bases not matched to a gene: 3. The CDR3 is 15 residues long. CDR3 in DNA: TGTGCCAGCAGCTTAGAGCGGGGATTCACAGATACGCAGTATTTT. Its translation is CASSLERGFTDTQYF.

This clone turned up a few times. This chain joins TRBV7-9 and TRBJ1-1; possible D gene TRBD1, 5 bases. Germline lookup yields CDR1 SEHNR and CDR2 FQNEAQ (reference sequence). The CDR3 is 15 residues long. Trimming shortened V by 0 bases and J by 0 bases, and 8 bases separated the two germline ends. The CDR3 DNA follows: TGTGCCAGCAGCTTAGCGTCAGGGATGAACACTGAAGCTTTCTTT. Its protein is CASSLASGMNTEAFF.

J is TRBJ2-1 and V is TRBV5-1; no clear D gene. Trimming left V 1 base short and J 0 bases short, with 8 bases between. The CDR3 has 15 residues. Per germline, CDR1 SGHRS and CDR2 YFSETQ. The CDR3: CASSLKADSYNEQFF. In DNA form, the CDR3 reads TGCGCCAGCAGCTTGAAGGCGGACTCCTACAATGAGCAGTTCTTC.

This clone occurred once. The rearrangement links TRBV19 to TRBJ2-6; 9 bases line up with TRBD1. The germline V gene encodes CDR1 LNHDA and CDR2 SQIVND (reference sequence). V dropped 5 bases and J dropped 0; count of bases not matched to a gene: 11. This CDR3 has 19 residues. CDR3 nucleotide sequence: TGTGCCAGTAGTCCCTGGACAGGGGCCGGTATCTCTGGGGCCAACGTCCTGACTTTC. This translates into CASSPWTGAGISGANVLTF.

The chain links TRBV19 to TRBJ2-1; 7 bases are shared with TRBD2. CDR3 length: 15 amino acids. Germline loops: CDR1 LNHDA, CDR2 SQIVND (reference sequence). J gave up 8 bases and V 2 bases, and 9 bases lay outside the gene matches. The CDR3 DNA follows: TGTGCCAGTAGTATATCGGGGGGAGGGCCCTATGAGCAGTTCTTC. Its protein is CASSISGGGPYEQFF.

The rearrangement joins TRBV28 to TRBJ2-1; the match to TRBD2 covers 9 bases. Trimming took 3 bases from V and 9 from J; bases not matched to a gene: 9. In germline, CDR1 is MDHEN, CDR2 SYDVKM. This CDR3 is 15 amino acids long. CDR3 bases: TGTGCCAGCAGTTTGGAGAATAGCGGGAGCCTTGAGCAGTTCTTC. As protein: CASSLENSGSLEQFF.

The V and J genes are TRBV6-5 and TRBJ2-2; D remains unclear. The CDR3 extends over 13 amino acids. Germline CDR1 is MNHEY and CDR2 is SVGAGI. Trimming removed 6 bases from V and 0 bases from J, with 5 bases in between. The CDR3 region is CASSMTNTGELFF. The DNA for the CDR3 is TGTGCCAGCAGCATGACGAACACCGGGGAGCTGTTTTTT.

The genes are TRBV2 and TRBJ1-3; D is unresolved. Trimming shortened V by 1 base and J by 3 bases, and 13 bases separated the two germline ends. This CDR3 is 16 amino acids long. Germline V lookup: CDR1 SNHLY, CDR2 FYNNEI. This chain's CDR3 is CASSEGSGRVGNTIYF. CDR3 nucleotides: TGTGCCAGCAGTGAAGGCTCGGGGAGGGTTGGAAACACCATATATTTT. The full variable domain, rest sourced from reference TRBV2 and TRBJ1-3, is EPEVTQTPSHQVTQMGQEVILRCVPISNHLYFYWYRQILGQKVEFLVSFYNNEISEKSEIFDDQFSVERPDGSNFTLKIRSTKLEDSAMYFCASSEGSGRVGNTIYFGEGSWLTVV.

The chain has TRBV27 and TRBJ2-7; no reliable D call. Germline CDR1 and CDR2: MNHEY and SMNVEV (reference sequence). The CDR3 has 14 residues. Trimming shortened V by 3 bases and J by 6 bases, and 15 bases separated the two germline ends. This CDR3 is CASSFGGVVGEQYF. CDR3 bases: TGTGCCAGCAGTTTTGGTGGAGTTGTGGGCGAGCAGTACTTC.

In its sample, this clone was seen a few times. This rearrangement joins TRBV5-5 to TRBJ2-5, with 7 bases lining up with TRBD1. Germline V gene data show CDR1 as SGHKS and CDR2 as YYEKEE (reference sequence). This CDR3 spans 15 amino acids. The ends lost 4 bases at V and 1 base at J; junction bases unmatched: 7. The DNA for the CDR3 is TGTGCCAGCAGCGAAACAGGGGCCCCCCAAGAGACCCAGTACTTC. Translating gives CASSETGAPQETQYF.

This chain links TRBV27 with TRBJ1-2; 10 positions match TRBD1. From germline, CDR1 is MNHEY and CDR2 SMNVEV (reference sequence). CDR3 length equals 15 residues. V was clipped by 1 base and J by 6 bases; unmatched bases: 5. In nucleotides, the CDR3 is TGTGCCAGCAGTTTATACGGAGGGACAGGGGATGGCTACACCTTC. Protein product: CASSLYGGTGDGYTF.

In its sample, this clone was seen a few times. The chain joins TRBV11-2 to TRBJ1-6; no firm D call. The ends were cut back, 0 bases at V and 5 bases at J, with 11 bases in the middle. Germline-derived CDR1 and CDR2 are SGHAT and FQNNGV. The CDR3 totals 16 residues. CDR3 region: CASSLDLVKHNSPLHF. The CDR3 coding sequence is TGTGCCAGCAGCTTAGATCTGGTGAAGCATAATTCACCCCTCCACTTT.

The chain has TRBV11-2 and TRBJ2-1; no firm D call. Trimming removed 0 bases at V and 0 bases at J, with 6 bases between. The CDR3 covers 15 residues. Germline V gene sequence: CDR1 SGHAT, CDR2 FQNNGV. DNA of the CDR3: TGTGCCAGCAGCTTAGATTACGGCTCCTACAATGAGCAGTTCTTC. Translated, it gives CASSLDYGSYNEQFF.

This clone showed up just once. One end of the junction is discordant with germline, which a read error may explain. Other DNA sequences in the sample encode the same CDR3. The rearrangement links TRBV13 to TRBJ2-1, with D tentatively TRBD1 (5 bases). CDR1 PRHDT and CDR2 FYEKMQ come from the germline V gene (reference sequence). This CDR3 contains 14 residues. The DNA for the CDR3 is TGTGCCAGCAGCATCGACAGTGTCTACAATGAACAGTTCTTC. It specifies CASSIDSVYNEQFF.

This clone was recorded a few times. The chain links TRBV7-3 to TRBJ2-1, with a tentative D call TRBD2 (5 bases). The CDR3 covers 15 residues. Germline V CDR1 and CDR2: SGHTA, FQGTGA. V was clipped by 5 bases and J by 3 bases, with 14 bases between them. CDR3 in DNA: TGTGCCAGCAGCCCGGGGTCTGGGATCTACAATGAGCAGTTCTTC. Translated, it gives CASSPGSGIYNEQFF.

V is TRBV18 and J is TRBJ1-1; no firm D call. Germline-derived CDR1 and CDR2 are KGHSH and LQKENI. CDR3 length: 13 residues. V was shortened by 6 bases and J by 4 bases, with 12 bases between the two germline ends. The CDR3 is CASSGVWGTEAFF. The CDR3, as DNA: TGTGCCAGCTCGGGTGTTTGGGGCACTGAAGCTTTCTTT.